What follows are 18 T cell receptor beta chains derived from one specimen sequenced in a study of CD8+ T cells in alopecia areata. The sequencing template was cDNA reverse transcribed from extracted RNA. Only in-frame clones appear in the TCRdb table, and some are missing; sequencing was by immunoSEQ multiplex PCR. Here the sample spans 180,000 or so clones, about 63% being singletons. The material was CD4+ T cells sorted from blood, obtained at week 0. These receptors originate from a human donor with alopecia areata.

V gene TRBV9 combines with J gene TRBJ2-5; TRBD1 agrees at 9 bases. With V trimmed by 3 bases and J by 1 base, 7 bases remained unmatched. Germline V gives CDR1 SGDLS, CDR2 YYNGEE. This CDR3 contains 16 residues. The CDR3 is CASSASGTGLQETQYF. In nucleotides, the CDR3 is TGTGCCAGCAGCGCATCCGGGACAGGGCTCCAAGAGACCCAGTACTTC.

The chain uses TRBV7-9 and TRBJ2-1, with D tentatively TRBD2 (5 bases). Germline V CDR1 and CDR2: SEHNR, FQNEAQ (reference sequence). CDR3 length: 13 amino acids. Trimming pared 5 bases from V and 5 bases from J, leaving 10 bases between. CDR3 in DNA: TGTGCCAGCAGCCGAAGACTAAACAATGAGCAGTTCTTC. Protein sequence: CASSRRLNNEQFF. Full variable domain (outside the CDR3, taken from reference TRBV7-9 and TRBJ2-1): DTGVSQNPRHKITKRGQNVTFRCDPISEHNRLYWYRQTLGQGPEFLTYFQNEAQLEKSRLLSDRFSAERPKGSFSTLEIQRTEQGDSAMYLCASSRRLNNEQFFGPGTRLTVL.

The rearrangement uses TRBV2 and TRBJ2-1, with a weak D call TRBD1 (6 bases). Germline CDR1 is SNHLY and CDR2 is FYNNEI. V lost 7 bases and J 7 bases, leaving 11 bases between the germline ends. The CDR3 has 12 residues. CDR3 loop: CASTEGENEQFF. The CDR3 nucleotides read TGTGCCAGCACCGAGGGGGAGAATGAGCAGTTCTTC.

The chain carries TRBV29-1 and TRBJ2-7; D may correspond to TRBD1 or TRBD2 (5 bases each). V was cut by 3 bases and J by 1 base, with 7 bases left in between. The germline gives CDR1 SQVTM, CDR2 ANQGSEA. The CDR3 totals 12 residues. CDR3 loop: CSVEGESYEQYF. Here the CDR3 DNA reads TGCAGCGTTGAGGGGGAGTCCTACGAGCAGTACTTC.

This chain connects TRBV27 to TRBJ1-6; D gene unclear. This CDR3 is built from 13 residues. Germline V gene sequence: CDR1 MNHEY, CDR2 SMNVEV (reference sequence). Between the trimmed V and J ends, which lost 6 bases and 3 bases, there was a span of 6 bases. As DNA, the CDR3 is TGTGCCAGCAGGACGGTCTATAATTCACCCCTCCACTTT. Encoded protein: CASRTVYNSPLHF.

The CDR3 nucleotides are TGTGCCACCGAACAGGCAACTAACTATGGCTACACCTTC. Residues: CATEQATNYGYTF. The chain has TRBV2 and TRBJ1-2, with TRBD1 as a possible D gene (5 bases). The V and J ends lost 10 bases and 0 bases respectively, with 12 bases between them. Germline assignment: CDR1 SNHLY and CDR2 FYNNEI. CDR3 length: 13 amino acids.

This clone was detected a few times. V is TRBV6-6 and J is TRBJ2-6, with D hard to call. Germline V lookup: CDR1 MNHNY, CDR2 SVGAGI (reference sequence). Between the trimmed V and J ends, which lost 6 bases and 1 base, there was a span of 13 bases. The CDR3 has 16 amino acids. CDR3 nucleotides: TGTGCCAGCAGATCCCCCGCACGATCTGGGGCCAACGTCCTGACTTTC. Translation: CASRSPARSGANVLTF.

The chain links TRBV30 to TRBJ1-5; TRBD1 aligns across 10 bases. There are 14 residues in the CDR3. V dropped 5 bases and J dropped 2; count of bases not matched to a gene: 3. The V gene's germline CDR1 is GTSNPN and CDR2 SVGIG (reference sequence). The CDR3 region is CAWAGTGGNQPQHF. The CDR3 DNA reads as TGTGCCTGGGCCGGGACAGGGGGCAATCAGCCCCAGCATTTT.

The chain is built from TRBV2 and TRBJ2-3; 8 nucleotides agree with TRBD2. The germline V gene encodes CDR1 SNHLY and CDR2 FYNNEI. The length of the CDR3 is 15 residues. Losses at the gene ends were 5 bases for V and 0 bases for J; bases not matched to a gene: 4. The CDR3 reads CASSSGGASTDTQYF. The CDR3 nucleotides read TGTGCCAGCAGTAGCGGGGGAGCTAGCACAGATACGCAGTATTTT.

The chain is built from TRBV29-1 and TRBJ1-6; 8 bases are shared with TRBD1. The germline V gene encodes CDR1 SQVTM and CDR2 ANQGSEA. The CDR3 extends over 14 amino acids. The V segment lost 7 bases and the J segment 7 bases; nucleotides outside the gene matches: 9. CDR3 in amino acids: CSARTGRENSPLHF. CDR3 nucleotide sequence: TGCAGCGCCAGGACAGGGCGAGAGAATTCACCCCTCCACTTT.

Only a few counts were recorded for this clone. The genes are TRBV5-1 and TRBJ2-5, with D uncertain. Germline CDR1 and CDR2: SGHRS and YFSETQ. CDR3 size: 14 residues. Deletions cut 4 bases from V and 5 bases from J, with 15 bases between. The CDR3 DNA is TGCGCCAGCAGCATGGGCCCCTCAGAGGAGACCCAGTACTTC. Amino acid sequence: CASSMGPSEETQYF.

The J gene is TRBJ1-2, the V gene TRBV29-1; D not resolved. The CDR3 extends over 13 amino acids. Germline V gene data show CDR1 as SQVTM and CDR2 as ANQGSEA. V dropped 7 bases and J dropped 6 bases, with 18 bases sitting between them. CDR3 protein: CSASMPLTDGYTF. The CDR3 coding sequence is TGCAGCGCCTCGATGCCCCTTACGGATGGCTACACCTTC.

This sequence joins TRBV29-1 and TRBJ2-1; either TRBD1 or TRBD2 may fit D (5 bases each). The V and J ends lost 4 bases and 7 bases respectively, with 11 bases between them. The CDR3 runs 12 residues. Germline V gives CDR1 SQVTM, CDR2 ANQGSEA. The CDR3 DNA follows: TGCAGCGTTGGGAGACAGCGGAATGAGCAGTTCTTC. Encoded protein: CSVGRQRNEQFF.

The table lists this clone with a few counts. The V gene is TRBV29-1, the J gene TRBJ2-5; D perhaps matches TRBD2 (5 bases). Germline V gives CDR1 SQVTM, CDR2 ANQGSEA. The CDR3 sequence is 14 residues long. V lost 3 bases, J lost 5 bases, and 16 bases lay in between. CDR3 bases: TGCAGCGTTGAGGTTCCCGGGATAGGCGAGACCCAGTACTTC. This translates into CSVEVPGIGETQYF.

In its sample, this clone was seen a few times. The sample carries other DNA sequences with the same CDR3. The V call is TRBV15, the J call TRBJ2-3; TRBD1 matches 8 bases. CDR1 and CDR2 (germline): LNHNV, YYDKDF (reference sequence). This CDR3 has 16 residues. V trimming: 2 bases; J trimming: 1 base; junction bases outside the gene matches: 5. The CDR3 DNA reads as TGTGCCACCAGCAGACCCCAACAGGGGGGCACAGATACGCAGTATTTT. The encoded protein is CATSRPQQGGTDTQYF.

This chain uses TRBV11-1 with TRBJ1-1; D uncertain. The CDR3 consists of 11 residues. The germline V gene has CDR1 SGHAT and CDR2 FQDESV (reference sequence). The V end lost 8 bases, the J end lost 4 bases, and 8 bases lay between the germline ends. The CDR3 loop reads CASGRITEAFF. DNA for the CDR3: TGTGCCAGCGGACGGATCACTGAAGCTTTCTTT.

The rearrangement links TRBV9 to TRBJ2-5; 11 positions agree with TRBD2. The CDR3 loop spans 15 amino acids. The J segment lost 3 bases and the V segment lost 4 bases, leaving 5 bases of the junction unmatched. Germline V gene lookup returns CDR1 SGDLS and CDR2 YYNGEE. CDR3 sequence reads: CASSMTTSGKETQYF. The DNA for the CDR3 is TGTGCCAGCAGCATGACGACTAGCGGGAAAGAGACCCAGTACTTC. The full variable domain, with the rest looked up from reference TRBV9 and TRBJ2-5, is DSGVTQTPKHLITATGQRVTLRCSPRSGDLSVYWYQQSLDQGLQFLIQYYNGEERAKGNILERFSAQQFPDLHSELNLSSLELGDSALYFCASSMTTSGKETQYFGPGTRLLVL.

This clone was detected only a few times. The chain combines TRBV2 with TRBJ1-6; D might be TRBD1 (5 bases). V lost 1 base to trimming and J lost 9 bases, with 10 bases between them. Germline assignment: CDR1 SNHLY and CDR2 FYNNEI. The CDR3 is 14 residues long. The CDR3 spells CASSEGQGSSPLHF. The CDR3 region has the DNA TGTGCCAGCAGTGAAGGGCAGGGAAGTTCACCCCTCCACTTT.